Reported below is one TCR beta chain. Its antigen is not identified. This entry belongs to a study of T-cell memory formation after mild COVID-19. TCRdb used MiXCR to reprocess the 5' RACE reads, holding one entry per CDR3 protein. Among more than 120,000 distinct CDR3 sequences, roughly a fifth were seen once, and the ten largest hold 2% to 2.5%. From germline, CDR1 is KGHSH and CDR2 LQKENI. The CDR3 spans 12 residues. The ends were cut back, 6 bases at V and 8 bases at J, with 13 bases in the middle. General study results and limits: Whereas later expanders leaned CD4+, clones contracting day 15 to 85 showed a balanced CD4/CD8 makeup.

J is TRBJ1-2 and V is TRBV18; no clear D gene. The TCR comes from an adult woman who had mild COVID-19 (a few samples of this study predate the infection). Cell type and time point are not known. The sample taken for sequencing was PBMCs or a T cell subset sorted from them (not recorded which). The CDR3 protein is CASSRYGGGYTF. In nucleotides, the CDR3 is TGTGCCAGCTCCCGTTACGGCGGGGGCTACACCTTC.